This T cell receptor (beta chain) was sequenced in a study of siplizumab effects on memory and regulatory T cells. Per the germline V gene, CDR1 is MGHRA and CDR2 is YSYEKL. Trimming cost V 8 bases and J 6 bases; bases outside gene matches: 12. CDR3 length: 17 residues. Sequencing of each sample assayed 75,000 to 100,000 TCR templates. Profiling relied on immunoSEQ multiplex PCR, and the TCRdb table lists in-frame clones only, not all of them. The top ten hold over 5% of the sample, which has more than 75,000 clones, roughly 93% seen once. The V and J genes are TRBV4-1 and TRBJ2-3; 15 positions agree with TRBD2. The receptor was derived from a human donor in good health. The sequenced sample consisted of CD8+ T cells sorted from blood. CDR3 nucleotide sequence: TGCGCCAGCGCTACGTCACCCGGGACTAGCGGGGGGGATACGCAGTATTTT. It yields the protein CASATSPGTSGGDTQYF.